A selection of T cell receptor beta chains follows, all from one sample in a study of blood T cell repertoires in COVID-19. Clones were sequenced by immunoSEQ multiplex PCR, and TCRdb holds only the in-frame ones, with some missing. The sample yields about 170,000 clones, roughly four fifths seen once. The sequencing input was PBMCs or T cells enriched from blood (not recorded which). These TCRs come from a man aged 45-65 years who had recovered from COVID-19. CDR3s include the opening cysteine and the closing phenylalanine or tryptophan. D genes are given only for firm matches. A row's size may be missing; if present it is once, few, many or a size class.

clone_size,v_call,d_call,j_call,cdr3_aa,cdr3_nt
NA,TRBV18,NA,TRBJ1-3,CASSPPGGTSGNTIYF,TGTGCCAGCTCACCACCGGGGGGAACCTCTGGAAACACCATATATTTT
NA,TRBV30,NA,TRBJ1-3,CAWSGGYSGNTIYF,TGTGCCTGGAGTGGAGGTTACTCTGGAAACACCATATATTTT
NA,TRBV5-6,NA,TRBJ2-3,CASSLEGRGLQYF,TGTGCCAGCAGCCTCGAAGGGCGGGGGCTGCAGTATTTT
NA,TRBV10-3,TRBD1,TRBJ1-1,CAIRTGENTEAFF,TGTGCCATAAGGACAGGAGAGAACACTGAAGCTTTCTTT
NA,TRBV7-2,NA,TRBJ1-2,CASSPKWLTNYGYTF,TGTGCCAGCAGCCCAAAGTGGCTGACTAACTATGGCTACACCTTC
NA,TRBV9,NA,TRBJ1-1,CASNNPGAEAFF,TGTGCCAGCAATAATCCCGGGGCTGAAGCTTTCTTT
NA,TRBV6-2/TRBV6-3,NA,TRBJ2-2,CASSYSRGTGELFF,TGTGCCAGCAGTTACTCACGGGGCACCGGGGAGCTGTTTTTT
NA,TRBV6-6,TRBD1,TRBJ1-3,CASSSTDRGGNTIYF,TGTGCCAGCAGTTCCACCGACAGGGGTGGAAACACCATATATTTT
NA,TRBV7-9,TRBD1,TRBJ1-2,CASTPETGVPGYTF,TGTGCCAGCACCCCCGAGACAGGGGTCCCTGGCTACACCTTC
NA,TRBV7-2,TRBD2,TRBJ2-4,CASSFSGGAVDIQYF,TGTGCCAGCAGCTTTAGCGGGGGGGCCGTTGACATTCAGTACTTC
NA,TRBV19,NA,TRBJ1-1,CASSKSGNTEAFF,TGTGCCAGTAGTAAGAGTGGTAACACTGAAGCTTTCTTT
NA,TRBV18,NA,TRBJ1-6,CASSTGFRRNSPLHF,TGTGCCAGCTCAACAGGGTTTCGGCGTAATTCACCCCTCCACTTT
NA,TRBV5-6,NA,TRBJ1-1,CASSSLTVNTEAFF,TGTGCCAGCAGCTCTCTTACAGTGAACACTGAAGCTTTCTTT
NA,TRBV4-3,NA,TRBJ1-1,CASSQEVGRTAAFF,TGCGCCAGCAGCCAAGAGGTGGGCCGAACTGCAGCTTTCTTT
NA,TRBV27,NA,TRBJ2-5,CASTTHRQVSQETQYF,TGTGCCAGCACCACCCACCGGCAGGTAAGCCAAGAGACCCAGTACTTC
NA,TRBV12-5,NA,TRBJ1-4,CASGLPQQSGEKLFF,TGTGCTAGTGGTTTGCCCCAACAATCGGGGGAAAAACTGTTTTTT
NA,TRBV29-1,NA,TRBJ2-1,CSVSGGVEQFF,TGCAGCGTGTCCGGCGGGGTGGAGCAGTTCTTC
NA,TRBV6-2/TRBV6-3,TRBD1,TRBJ2-7,CASSYRGGQNF,TGTGCCAGCAGTTACCGAGGGGGCCAGAACTTC
NA,TRBV3-1/TRBV3-2,TRBD2,TRBJ2-3,CASSTWAAGSTDTQYF,TGTGCCAGCAGCACCTGGGCAGCGGGAAGCACAGATACGCAGTATTTT
NA,TRBV7-9,NA,TRBJ2-1,CASSFAGANSYNEQFF,TGTGCCAGCAGCTTCGCAGGGGCCAACTCCTACAATGAGCAGTTCTTC
NA,TRBV29-1,NA,TRBJ1-1,CSVERNTEAFF,TGCAGCGTTGAGCGAAACACTGAAGCTTTCTTT
NA,TRBV7-9,TRBD1,TRBJ1-3,CASSLGDRAGGNTIYF,TGTGCCAGCAGCTTAGGTGACAGGGCTGGAGGAAACACCATATATTTT
NA,TRBV7-2,TRBD1,TRBJ2-7,CASSGSGQNYEQYF,TGTGCCAGCAGCGGATCGGGACAGAACTACGAGCAGTACTTC
NA,TRBV2,NA,TRBJ1-2,CASSEGGGWSGGYTF,TGTGCCAGCAGTGAAGGCGGGGGCTGGTCGGGTGGCTACACCTTC
NA,TRBV6-6,NA,TRBJ1-6,CASSYLWGQPLHF,TGTGCCAGCAGTTATTTGTGGGGGCAACCCCTCCACTTT
NA,TRBV5-1,TRBD2,TRBJ2-2,CASSRTGLAGANTGELFF,TGCGCCAGCAGCCGAACGGGACTAGCGGGGGCCAACACCGGGGAGCTGTTTTTT
NA,TRBV4-1,NA,TRBJ1-5,CASSSYPRGRLNQPQHF,TGCGCCAGCAGCTCATATCCGCGGGGCAGACTTAATCAGCCCCAGCATTTT
NA,TRBV4-1,NA,TRBJ1-4,CASSQEGSRRPDEKLFF,TGCGCCAGCAGCCAAGAGGGGTCCAGGAGGCCAGATGAAAAACTGTTTTTT
NA,TRBV19,TRBD1,TRBJ2-6,CASSIDRPGGSSGANVLTF,TGTGCCAGTAGTATAGATCGGCCAGGGGGTTCCTCTGGGGCCAACGTCCTGACTTTC
NA,TRBV19,TRBD2,TRBJ2-3,CASSESAGASTDTQYF,TGTGCCAGTAGTGAATCAGCGGGGGCAAGCACAGATACGCAGTATTTT
few,TRBV10-2,NA,TRBJ1-6,CASAREGSPLHF,TGCGCCAGCGCCCGGGAGGGTTCACCCCTCCACTTT
once,TRBV7-2,TRBD2,TRBJ2-3,CASSRLSGGGGDTQYF,TGTGCCAGCAGCCGGTTAAGCGGGGGGGGTGGAGATACGCAGTATTTT
once,TRBV28,NA,TRBJ2-5,CASSSNGGYQETQYF,TGTGCCAGCAGTTCTAACGGGGGTTACCAAGAGACCCAGTACTTC
NA,TRBV7-9,NA,TRBJ1-6,CASSMGLLTLHF,TGTGCCAGCAGCATGGGGCTATTAACCCTCCACTTT
NA,TRBV7-9,TRBD1,TRBJ1-1,CASSYSGGFSEAFF,TGTGCCAGCAGCTACTCAGGGGGCTTCAGTGAAGCTTTCTTT
NA,TRBV11-3,TRBD1,TRBJ1-4,CASSSILPGQGNEKLFF,TGTGCCAGCAGCTCCATCTTACCGGGACAGGGAAATGAAAAACTGTTTTTT